This TCR beta chain was captured by sequencing in a study of post-analysis software for immune sequencing data. Overall study results and limits: Four or five TRBV segments, TRBV5-6, TRBV5-1 and TRBV20-1 among them, were found more frequent in patients than controls.

Built from TCR beta cDNA, the libraries had unique molecular identifiers in them. TCRdb independently ran MiXCR on the PCR reads; one entry per CDR3 protein. The profile shows approximately 350,000 distinct CDR3 sequences, roughly 35% of them singletons. On this clonotype itself: Its specificity is not known. One junction end does not reproduce the germline sequence, and a read error may be involved.

CDR3 length: 16 amino acids. From germline, CDR1 is DFQATT and CDR2 SNEGSKA (reference sequence). The sample taken for sequencing was blood. This clonotype was sampled from a girl under 18 with multiple sclerosis. This chain joins TRBV20-1 and TRBJ2-4; D is undetermined. The CDR3: CSASPLAGPLPYEQHF. DNA for the CDR3: TGCAGTGCTAGTCCCCTTGCCGGGCCCCTACCCTACGAGCAGCACTTC.